The source of this T cell receptor beta chain is a study of cytomegalovirus exposure and HLA in healthy donors (dated by TCRdb to about 2017). Broadly, across the study: In an earlier analysis of fewer than 750 of the donors, approximately 300 Gb of sequence data and 117 million unique TCR beta sequences from 180 million or so T cells were reported. An early release that covered more than 550 HLA-typed donors contained about 290 gigabases of sequencing data and roughly 84 million unique TCR sequences. The genetic ancestry cluster associated with self-reported Caucasian donors included 81% of the 300 to 400 genotyped donors. The study aimed to test whether cataloging public T cell receptors could reveal signatures of past pathogen exposure. The study used immunosequencing to profile the T cell repertoires of 670 or so subjects and linked those repertoires to cytomegalovirus serostatus. Besides the first cohort of under 700 subjects, a separate validation cohort made up of 120 different subjects was used. The study combined high-throughput TCR immunosequencing, statistical association of individual TCRs with disease status, and machine learning to predict cytomegalovirus infection status. A later analysis re-examined previously published TCR beta repertoires from about 670 donors and added high-resolution HLA genotyping to investigate patterns of TCR occurrence. Rather than using new phenotypic data, the later analysis identified candidate immune exposures from TCR beta sequences and from how often those sequences occurred across donors. To decide whether each TCR beta V gene segment behaved as functional or pseudogenic, an earlier analysis of some 600 of the donors relied on high-throughput TCR beta sequencing. Alongside the repertoire data, information on donor age, sex, ethnicity and CMV serostatus was compiled. A later genetic analysis used genome-wide SNP genotypes for about 60% of the roughly 700 donors, treating that subset as a discovery cohort. All discovery cohort repertoires had been generated on a single sequencing platform. HLA typing covered class I and class II loci at four-digit resolution. Typing coverage differed by locus: A, B, C, DRB1 and DQB1 were typed in about 620-630 donors, DQA1 in 522, DPA1 in some 610, and DPB1 in just under 480. About five DR-DQ haplotypes were handled as single units for association and clustering because linkage in the cohort was strong. On average, roughly 250,000 unique TCR beta nucleotide sequences were sequenced per donor among fewer than 500 genotyped donors of the cohort, with 15% to 20% of those sequences being non-productive. Broad study findings and their caveats: This cohort had only TCR beta chains sequenced, and the lack of alpha or paired-chain data limited which features could be detected. A further reported finding was that TCR beta sequences accurately predicted the HLA-A and HLA-B alleles for most subjects in the first cohort. According to a later analysis, most CMV-associated TCR beta chains appeared to be HLA-restricted, and the HLA associations seemed to be driven largely by CMV exposure. Broadly in line with IMGT annotations, most TCR beta V segments showed up in productive rearrangements about 87% or about 30% of the time in an earlier analysis of around 550 of the donors. Three of the identified cytomegalovirus-associated TCR beta chains were confirmed in vitro to be specific for cytomegalovirus antigens. The classifier was reported to diagnose cytomegalovirus status with high specificity and sensitivity in both the original and validation cohorts. A later analysis reported that several top co-occurrence clusters appeared linked to parvovirus B19, influenza, CMV and Epstein-Barr virus. Presence/absence analyses assumed roughly uniform sequencing depth across donors, an assumption that may not hold. When HLA alleles, especially DR and DQ, strongly co-occurred, TCR associations were difficult to assign to individual alleles. A later analysis found that HLA-associated TCR beta chains were more clonally expanded and had lower generation probabilities than equally common non-associated chains. A total of around 150 TCR beta chains were listed by the study as associated with cytomegalovirus. Because HLA typing was unavailable for some donors at each locus, only the typed subset was used in association tests. Most TCR sequences were observed very rarely across donors, whereas some public TCRs were present in many individuals. In a later genetic analysis, fewer N-insertions in productive TCRs were reported among donors in an Asian-associated ancestry cluster than the roughly 700-donor mean. The authors suggested that the approach could potentially be extended to other disease states and immunological phenotypes. Correlated functional status among segregating V segments might reflect linkage disequilibrium, but an unknown experimental factor could not be ruled out. Because the 87-base-pair reads could not distinguish some IMGT-functional V segments, including TRBV6-2 and TRBV6-3, those segments were excluded. According to a later analysis, TCR association rates differed among HLA loci, with DRB1 alleles showing the most associated TCRs and HLA-C alleles showing the fewest. For the cohort, immune exposure information was limited to CMV serostatus. An association between a missense DCLRE1C variant and V-gene and J-gene trimming of TCR beta chains was found in a later genetic analysis and replicated in an independent cohort. At a false discovery rate of 0.05, a later analysis linked roughly 17,000 TCR beta sequences to specific HLA alleles. A cluster of highly shared sequence variants was judged likely to be a technical artifact of the sequencing pipeline. Because counts were too low, seventeen rarely observed V segments, including chromosome 9 orphons, were left out of the earlier analysis of about 620 of the donors.

CDR1 and CDR2, looked up from the germline V gene (reference sequence), are MNHEY and SMNVEV. The CDR3 contains 16 residues, cysteine and phenylalanine counted. Just CDR3 DNA is preserved here, 48 bases in frame from base 1. V is cut by 5 bases and J by 2 bases, and the space between the germline ends is 17 bases. The cohort consisted of approximately 670 healthy bone marrow donors. At the time of sampling, every cohort member was nominally healthy, though immune exposures that went unrecorded were likely present. The donor was CMV seropositive and was included in the group of 250 to 350 seropositive cohort members. Each donor provided a peripheral blood sample, and peripheral blood mononuclear cells were used for TCR beta sequencing. Genomic DNA extraction from the blood cell samples was performed with the Qiagen DNeasy Blood Extraction Kit. Remarks on this clone: Its antigen is still unknown. Per-base quality was not reported, and no clone a single base away is much larger than it.

To prepare the library, the immunoSEQ multiplex PCR assay was applied. A mixture of 60 forward primers for TCR Vbeta segments and 13 reverse primers for TCR Jbeta segments was used in the multiplex PCR. The CDR3 region of rearranged TCR beta genes was amplified from genomic DNA with a multiplex PCR assay. The Illumina HiSeq System was used to sequence the amplified TCR beta libraries as 87-base-pair reads. The study's processing was this. A later analysis tallied roughly 76 million unique TCR beta chains across the 666 repertoires, and some 10 million of those chains were shared by two or more donors. To remove PCR and sequencing errors, raw reads were error-corrected and collapsed into unique sequences using a nearest-neighbor algorithm that merged closely related sequences. Alignment of CDR3 sequences to IMGT reference sequences was used to assign V, D and J gene segments. For a sequence to be retained, at least a six-nucleotide match to both a V gene segment and a J gene segment was required. A rearrangement counted as productive if the CDR3 had no stop codons and remained in frame with V and J, and every other rearrangement counted as non-productive. Following IMGT convention, CDR3 was defined as the stretch from the second conserved V-encoded cysteine up to the conserved J-encoded phenylalanine. The earlier analysis of about 590 of the donors excluded sequences that lacked an unambiguous match to a single V gene segment. An earlier analysis of approximately 590 of the donors classified V segments as functional when productive rearrangements were above 56.7% and as segregating when the standard deviation between donors was above 5%. A statistical classification framework was built for diagnosing cytomegalovirus status from the catalog of TCR beta chain sequences. A later analysis assigned V and J genes by comparing TCR nucleotide sequences with IMGT/GENE-DB human TR gene sequences. A later analysis assigned CDR3 sequences and most-parsimonious VDJ recombination scenarios with the TCRdist pipeline. In a later analysis, each TCR beta chain was defined by its CDR3 amino acid sequence together with its V-gene family, and reads lacking a unique V-gene family were excluded. To address suspected cross-contamination and a sequencing artifact, a later analysis removed approximately 590 highly shared, low-generation-probability nucleotide sequences. In a later analysis, a clonal expansion index for each public chain was calculated from normalized within-repertoire ranks of inferred template counts. In a later analysis, generation probabilities were computed using a VDJ recombination model fitted to out-of-frame rearrangements, and the results were checked against IGoR. In a later analysis, hypergeometric tests were used to score TCR-TCR, TCR-HLA and TCR-CMV co-occurrence, with a repertoire-size bias correction applied to TCR pairs. False discovery rates were estimated in a later analysis by permuting HLA or CMV assignments 20 times. In a later analysis, co-occurring TCRs were grouped using DBSCAN, and TCRdist sequence similarity was added for clustering within HLA-allele-positive subsets. Co-occurrence clustering excluded repertoires with fewer than 30,000 or more than 120,000 public chains, plus five with anomalous nucleotide sharing. The table comes from immuneACCESS by way of TCRdb, which keeps in-frame sequences with V and J called. Part of the clones is missing from these tables; in studies checked, under half for an unresolved V gene and the rest for unknown reasons. Clonal size and the V and J genes are those of that table, whereas D and trimming came from the DNA. This sample comprises 150,000 to 200,000 clones, 75% to 80% of them detected only once. Approximately 5.4% of the sample belongs to the ten largest clones.

The chain links TRBV27 with TRBJ2-3; a tentative D match to TRBD2 spans 5 bases. This clonotype was sampled from a woman younger than 45 in good health and CMV-seropositive. The source material was PBMCs. At the DNA level, the sequence is TGTGCCAGCAGTCTACTAGGCCCTGTTCCCACAGATACGCAGTATTTT. It codes for CASSLLGPVPTDTQYF.